This T cell receptor (beta chain) was sequenced during a study of T-cell memory formation after mild COVID-19. General observations from the study: Clones that shrank (day 15 to 85) were balanced CD4/CD8, whereas later expanders leaned CD4+. Some clones that responded were present in memory (sampled pre-infection), which suggests cross-reactive memory joined.

CDR3 size: 11 residues. The germline V and J ends were trimmed by 6 bases and 9 bases, with 9 bases remaining between them. Germline assignment: CDR1 MNHEY and CDR2 SVGAGI. Comment on this clonotype: The target antigen is unknown.

TCRdb re-called the 5' RACE reads with MiXCR, one entry per CDR3 protein. This table has roughly 50,000 distinct CDR3 sequences, more than 10% appearing once. Sequencing used PBMCs or a T cell subset sorted from them (not recorded which). The V call is TRBV6-5, the J call TRBJ2-1, with D perhaps given as TRBD1 or TRBD2 (5 bases each). The sequence was collected from a man between 18 and 35 years old who had mild COVID-19 (a few samples of this study predate the infection). Cell type and time point are not known. This CDR3 reads CASSRDVEQFF. CDR3 DNA sequence: TGTGCCAGCAGCCGGGACGTTGAGCAGTTCTTC.